This T cell receptor (beta chain) was sequenced during a study of breast tumors, draining lymph nodes, adjacent tissues. Points from the study as a whole: Luminal-like breast cancer showed significantly greater tumor-nontumor repertoire similarity than basal-like breast cancer did. Data only fit, rather than demonstrated, lymph node origin of most tumor T cells. Tumor repertoires ranked between lymph nodes and nontumor tissue in diversity, with V and J gene preferences. The data were judged consistent with most tumor T cells coming from lymph node and expanding in tumor.

TCRdb fed the multiplex PCR reads into MiXCR, producing one record per CDR3 protein. Of 290,000 or so distinct CDR3 sequences listed, 30% were seen once; the top ten hold around 1%. Axillary draining lymph nodes of breast cancer patients supplied the node samples. The CDR3 is 15 amino acids. The junction had 3 bases not matched to a gene; V was cut back by 4 bases and J by 4 bases. CDR1 DFQATT and CDR2 SNEGSKA come from the germline V gene (reference sequence). This clonotype was recorded at least ten times. Its antigen is currently unknown. This chain links TRBV20-1 with TRBJ2-5; TRBD2 agrees at 16 bases. Source material: axillary lymph node tissue. The sequence was collected from a female donor with breast cancer. Some clones in this sample may be carry-over from other donors' samples. The CDR3 DNA follows: TGCAGTGCTACGGGACTAGCGGGAGGGCCAGAGACCCAGTACTTC. It encodes CSATGLAGGPETQYF.